A single sample is the source of the 27 T cell receptor beta chains below, sequenced in a study of T cell responses to AZD1222 COVID-19 vaccine. Data came from immunoSEQ multiplex PCR; TCRdb stores just in-frame clones and leaves some out. The repertoire holds tens of thousands of clones, with roughly 90% as singletons. This material consisted of peripheral blood, taken 28 days after the second AZD1222 dose. The receptors stem from an adult who received the AZD1222 COVID-19 vaccine.

V and J are TRBV6-2 or TRBV6-3 and TRBJ1-2, with D uncertain. The CDR3 runs to 17 residues. The V gene's germline CDR1 is MNHEY and CDR2 SVGEGT. Trimming removed 3 bases at V and 3 bases at J, with 20 bases between. This CDR3 reads CASSYVKRTAHHYGYTF. The CDR3 DNA reads as TGTGCCAGCAGTTATGTCAAAAGGACTGCCCACCACTATGGCTACACCTTC.

V is TRBV7-9 and J is TRBJ1-2; 11 bases match TRBD1. The CDR3 covers 17 residues. J was trimmed by 4 bases and V by 5 bases; bases with no gene match: 12. Germline V gives CDR1 SEHNR, CDR2 FQNEAQ (reference sequence). CDR3 bases: TGTGCCAGCAGCCGAAGCCGGACAGGGGGCCGTTTCTATGGCTACACCTTC. This translates into CASSRSRTGGRFYGYTF.

This chain uses TRBV5-1 with TRBJ1-3, with D unclear. The CDR3 sequence is 15 residues long. Germline values: CDR1 SGHRS, CDR2 YFSETQ. V gave up 2 bases and J gave up 6 bases, with 15 bases separating them. The CDR3 reads CASSFLPPVLNTIYF. As DNA, the CDR3 is TGCGCCAGCAGCTTCCTTCCCCCGGTTCTAAACACCATATATTTT.

Only a few counts were recorded for this clone. This chain joins TRBV6-1 and TRBJ2-7; D is perhaps TRBD1 (6 bases). The germline CDR1 and CDR2 sequences are MNHNS and SASEGT. Trimming shortened V by 0 bases and J by 3 bases, and 15 bases separated the two germline ends. The CDR3 contains 16 residues. For the CDR3, the DNA is TGTGCCAGCAGTGAAGCACAGGGCGTCGGATACTACGAGCAGTACTTC. Its translation: CASSEAQGVGYYEQYF.

This clone was observed once. The rearrangement joins TRBV1 to TRBJ2-7. TRBV1 is designated a pseudogene. The CDR3 totals 16 residues. The CDR3 region is CTSSQVGPARSYEQYF. CDR3 in DNA: TGCACCAGCAGCCAAGTCGGTCCGGCCCGGTCCTACGAGCAGTACTTC.

The chain joins TRBV18 to TRBJ1-1; 10 bases fit TRBD1. CDR1 KGHSH and CDR2 LQKENI come from the germline V gene. V shed 5 bases and J 0 bases; nucleotides not matched to a gene: 6. The CDR3 spans 16 residues. CDR3 sequence reads: CASSAGTGALNTEAFF. The CDR3 coding sequence is TGTGCCAGCTCAGCGGGGACAGGGGCCTTGAACACTGAAGCTTTCTTT.

The chain recombines TRBV20-1 with TRBJ1-2; D is unclear. This CDR3 region has 12 residues. V lost 3 bases and J lost 3, with 8 bases in between. Per germline, CDR1 DFQATT and CDR2 SNEGSKA (reference sequence). CDR3 residues: CSASPGYYGYTF. The CDR3 bases are TGCAGTGCTAGTCCGGGATACTATGGCTACACCTTC.

Here the CDR3 DNA reads TGTGCCAGTACAGGGGGGACTCGCATGAACACTGAAGCTTTCTTT. Translating it yields CASTGGTRMNTEAFF. The chain couples TRBV9 to TRBJ1-1; TRBD1 matches 8 bases. V shed 8 bases and J 0 bases; nucleotides not matched to a gene: 9. The CDR3 has 15 amino acids. Germline V gene data show CDR1 as SGDLS and CDR2 as YYNGEE.

In its sample, this clone was seen once. This chain joins TRBV5-6 and TRBJ2-1; D gene unclear. V lost 1 base and J 2 bases, leaving 7 bases between the germline ends. The germline CDR1 and CDR2 sequences are SGHDT and YYEEEE. The CDR3 has 14 residues. CDR3 residues: CASSLWQPYNEQFF. DNA for the CDR3: TGTGCCAGCAGCTTGTGGCAGCCCTACAATGAGCAGTTCTTC. Filled out from reference TRBV5-6 and TRBJ2-1, the complete variable domain reads DAGVTQSPTHLIKTRGQQVTLRCSPKSGHDTVSWYQQALGQGPQFIFQYYEEEERQRGNFPDRFSGHQFPNYSSELNVNALLLGDSALYLCASSLWQPYNEQFFGPGTRLTVL.

The chain joins TRBV3-1 (or the pseudogene TRBV3-2) to TRBJ1-2, with D unresolved. Between the trimmed V and J ends, which lost 4 bases and 1 base, there was a span of 10 bases. CDR3 length: 14 amino acids. CDR1 is LGHDT, CDR2 YNNKEL, per germline (reference sequence). CDR3 nucleotides: TGTGCCAGCAGCCTGTCCGACGGTAACTATGGCTACACCTTC. Translated, it gives CASSLSDGNYGYTF.

This chain uses TRBV7-9 with TRBJ2-7; maybe TRBD1 (6 bases). Trimming removed 1 base at V and 5 bases at J, with 12 bases between. Germline CDR1 and CDR2: SEHNR and FQNEAQ (reference sequence). The CDR3 covers 14 residues. The CDR3 loop reads CASSLGSPGDEQYF. CDR3 nucleotide sequence: TGTGCCAGCAGCTTAGGGTCGCCAGGGGACGAGCAGTACTTC.

This rearrangement joins TRBV28 to TRBJ1-1; TRBD1 aligns across 8 bases. Trimming removed 5 bases from V and 6 bases from J; junction bases left unmatched: 11. The CDR3 is 15 residues long. CDR1 is MDHEN and CDR2 is SYDVKM in the germline V gene. The CDR3 sequence: CASSTNRGWLAEAFF. The CDR3 nucleotides are TGTGCCAGCAGTACTAACAGGGGGTGGTTGGCTGAAGCTTTCTTT.

This chain uses TRBV30 with TRBJ2-2; weak D call: TRBD1 (6 bases). CDR1 is GTSNPN, CDR2 SVGIG, per germline (reference sequence). The CDR3 runs 14 residues. V lost 3 bases and J lost 7, with 15 bases in between. As DNA, the CDR3 is TGTGCCTGGAGGATAACAGGGTCGGGCGGGGAGCTGTTTTTT. Translating it yields CAWRITGSGGELFF.

This chain joins TRBV7-8 and TRBJ1-1; tentatively, D is TRBD1 (5 bases). Germline CDR1 SGHVS, CDR2 FQNEAQ. The CDR3 extends over 12 amino acids. The V and J ends lost 4 bases and 6 bases respectively, with 9 bases between them. CDR3: CASSSTVSEAFF. In DNA, the CDR3 is TGTGCCAGCAGCTCGACAGTATCTGAAGCTTTCTTT. The entire variable domain, with the rest obtained from reference TRBV7-8 and TRBJ1-1, is as follows: GAGVSQSPRYKVAKRGQDVALRCDPISGHVSLFWYQQALGQGPEFLTYFQNEAQLDKSGLPSDRFFAERPEGSVSTLKIQRTQQEDSAVYLCASSSTVSEAFFGQGTRLTVV.

This chain joins TRBV11-2 and TRBJ1-2; possible D gene TRBD1, 6 bases. The V and J ends lost 3 bases and 3 bases respectively, with 14 bases between them. CDR1 SGHAT and CDR2 FQNNGV come from the germline V gene. This CDR3 spans 15 amino acids. The CDR3 sequence is CASSFKNAGDYGYTF. The CDR3 DNA is TGTGCCAGCAGCTTTAAAAATGCAGGGGACTATGGCTACACCTTC. The full variable domain, with the rest looked up from reference TRBV11-2 and TRBJ1-2, is EAGVAQSPRYKIIEKRQSVAFWCNPISGHATLYWYQQILGQGPKLLIQFQNNGVVDDSQLPKDRFSAERLKGVDSTLKIQPAKLEDSAVYLCASSFKNAGDYGYTFGSGTRLTVV.

This clone was seen once. This chain joins TRBV20-1 and TRBJ2-7; D remains unclear. The CDR3 is made up of 11 amino acids. Germline loops: CDR1 DFQATT, CDR2 SNEGSKA (reference sequence). V lost 1 base to trimming and J lost 5 bases, with 6 bases between them. CDR3 bases: TGCAGTGCTAGAGGCATTGACGAGCAGTACTTC. It encodes CSARGIDEQYF.

The chain carries TRBV19 and TRBJ1-1, with 8 bases lining up with TRBD1. V lost 7 bases and J lost 1; bases outside the gene matches: 8. The CDR3 is made up of 15 amino acids. CDR1 and CDR2 (germline): LNHDA, SQIVND (reference sequence). CDR3 sequence: CASKRRGLSNTEAFF. Here the CDR3 DNA reads TGTGCCAGTAAGCGCAGGGGGCTTTCGAACACTGAAGCTTTCTTT. The variable domain in full, with the rest retrieved from reference TRBV19 and TRBJ1-1, is DGGITQSPKYLFRKEGQNVTLSCEQNLNHDAMYWYRQDPGQGLRLIYYSQIVNDFQKGDIAEGYSVSREKKESFPLTVTSAQKNPTAFYLCASKRRGLSNTEAFFGQGTRLTVV.

This clone was picked up one time. The chain uses TRBV4-2 and TRBJ2-7; 7 bases are shared with TRBD1. The V gene's germline CDR1 is LGHNA and CDR2 YNFKEQ. The CDR3 totals 16 residues. Germline trimming cut 5 bases from V and 0 bases from J; bases unmatched to any gene: 10. The CDR3 DNA sequence: TGTGCCAGCAGCACAGCTCTCAGACAGGGCTCCTACGAGCAGTACTTC. This gives the protein CASSTALRQGSYEQYF.

V gene TRBV10-3 combines with J gene TRBJ2-3, with 10 bases aligning to TRBD2. Germline loops: CDR1 ENHRY, CDR2 SYGVKD. There are 15 residues in the CDR3. V gave up 7 bases and J gave up 5 bases; unmatched junction bases: 9. CDR3 DNA sequence: TGTGCCATCAAGGCTAGCGGGGGTCAGTTAGATACGCAGTATTTT. Translating it yields CAIKASGGQLDTQYF.

This rearrangement joins TRBV11-2 to TRBJ2-5, with 9 bases aligning to TRBD2. After removal of 0 bases from V and 5 bases from J, the junction contained 10 bases not matched to a gene. The CDR3 is 17 amino acids. Germline V lookup: CDR1 SGHAT, CDR2 FQNNGV. The CDR3 DNA reads as TGTGCCAGCAGCTTAGATAGATTAGCGGGGGTGTTGGAGACCCAGTACTTC. It specifies CASSLDRLAGVLETQYF.

V is TRBV5-6 and J is TRBJ1-2; TRBD1 matches 7 bases. V shed 3 bases, J shed 4 bases, and the junction held 9 bases outside the gene matches. Germline values: CDR1 SGHDT, CDR2 YYEEEE. The CDR3 has 15 residues. DNA of the CDR3: TGTGCCAGCAGCTCCTACCGGGACAGCGGCTATGGCTACACCTTC. It codes for CASSSYRDSGYGYTF.

The chain carries TRBV19 and TRBJ2-1; D might be TRBD1 or TRBD2, each matching 7 bases. Per germline, CDR1 LNHDA and CDR2 SQIVND (reference sequence). CDR3 length: 15 residues. V lost 1 base and J 10 bases, leaving 17 bases between the germline ends. The CDR3: CASSIGRGGTGEQFF. The DNA of the CDR3 is TGTGCCAGTAGTATAGGCAGGGGGGGTACAGGGGAGCAGTTCTTC. The variable domain in full, with the rest retrieved from reference TRBV19 and TRBJ2-1, is DGGITQSPKYLFRKEGQNVTLSCEQNLNHDAMYWYRQDPGQGLRLIYYSQIVNDFQKGDIAEGYSVSREKKESFPLTVTSAQKNPTAFYLCASSIGRGGTGEQFFGPGTRLTVL.

CDR3: CASAGRGSTGELFF. Written as DNA, the CDR3 is TGTGCCAGTGCCGGACGGGGTAGCACCGGGGAGCTGTTTTTT. This chain uses TRBV24-1 with TRBJ2-2; D might be TRBD2 (5 bases). Trimming stripped 11 bases from V and 4 bases from J, with 16 bases between. The germline gives CDR1 KGHDR, CDR2 SFDVKD. The CDR3 spans 14 residues.

V and J are TRBV28 and TRBJ1-5, with D maybe TRBD1 (6 bases). The germline CDR1 and CDR2 sequences are MDHEN and SYDVKM. The CDR3 has 15 amino acids. Trimming took off 4 bases at V and 0 bases at J, with 10 bases between the two ends. CDR3 protein: CASSSGTNSNQPQHF. For the CDR3, the DNA is TGTGCCAGCAGTTCCGGGACAAATAGCAATCAGCCCCAGCATTTT.

The chain joins TRBV5-1 to TRBJ1-4, with 8 nucleotides matching TRBD1. CDR3 length equals 18 residues. Germline values: CDR1 SGHRS, CDR2 YFSETQ. Losses at the gene ends were 5 bases for V and 5 bases for J; bases not matched to a gene: 17. CDR3 region: CASSSRDRFAARNEKLFF. The CDR3 DNA is TGCGCCAGCAGTTCCCGGGACAGGTTCGCTGCCAGAAATGAAAAACTGTTTTTT.

The chain has TRBV6-6 and TRBJ1-2; no clear D gene. CDR1 and CDR2 (germline): MNHNY, SVGAGI (reference sequence). The V gene lost 7 bases and the J gene lost 0 bases, with 12 bases spanning the gap. The CDR3 contains 14 residues. The CDR3 reads CASNQARPNYGYTF. The CDR3 nucleotides read TGTGCCAGCAACCAGGCCCGGCCTAACTATGGCTACACCTTC.

The genes are TRBV10-3 and TRBJ1-5; D gene uncertain. The germline CDR1 and CDR2 sequences are ENHRY and SYGVKD. The length of the CDR3 is 13 residues. Trimming pared 10 bases from V and 4 bases from J, leaving 14 bases between. This CDR3 reads CATRLDGNQPQHF. The CDR3 coding sequence is TGTGCCACCCGTCTCGATGGGAATCAGCCCCAGCATTTT.